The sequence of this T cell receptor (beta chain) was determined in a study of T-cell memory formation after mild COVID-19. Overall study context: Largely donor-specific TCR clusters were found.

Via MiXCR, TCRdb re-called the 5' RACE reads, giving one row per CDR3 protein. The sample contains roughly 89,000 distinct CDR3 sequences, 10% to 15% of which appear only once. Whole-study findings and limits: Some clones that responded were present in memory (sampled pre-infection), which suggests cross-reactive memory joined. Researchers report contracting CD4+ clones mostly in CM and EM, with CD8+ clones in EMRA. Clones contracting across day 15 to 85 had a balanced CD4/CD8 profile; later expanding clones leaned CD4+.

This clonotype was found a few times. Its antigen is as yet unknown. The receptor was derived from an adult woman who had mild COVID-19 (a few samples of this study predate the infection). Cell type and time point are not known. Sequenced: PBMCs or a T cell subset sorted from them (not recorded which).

The CDR3 bases are TGTGCCAGCAGCAACTCAGGGGAAGCTGTGGGGACTGTAAGATCCTACGAGCAGTACTTC. Amino acid sequence: CASSNSGEAVGTVRSYEQYF. The chain joins TRBV13 to TRBJ2-7; either TRBD1 or TRBD2 may fit D (6 bases each). The CDR3 is 20 residues long. Between the trimmed V and J ends, which lost 5 bases and 1 base, there was a span of 30 bases. CDR1 and CDR2 from the germline V gene are PRHDT and FYEKMQ (reference sequence).